Presented here are 29 T cell receptor beta chains from one specimen sequenced in a study of blood T cell repertoires in COVID-19. Profiling relied on immunoSEQ multiplex PCR, and the TCRdb table lists in-frame clones only, not all of them. The sample carries over 65,000 clones, roughly 78% recorded once. The sample comprised peripheral blood. These receptors all come from a man between 60 and 75 years old with COVID-19, enrolled during active disease.

The chain carries TRBV5-4 and TRBJ2-1, with TRBD2 matching over 14 bases. V lost 3 bases and J lost 7; bases outside the gene matches: 6. Germline assignment: CDR1 SGHNT and CDR2 YYREEE (reference sequence). CDR3 length equals 16 residues. The CDR3 sequence is CASSSKGLAGVNEQFF. The DNA of the CDR3 is TGTGCCAGCAGCTCGAAGGGACTAGCGGGAGTGAATGAGCAGTTCTTC.

This chain joins TRBV7-9 and TRBJ1-6; D perhaps matches TRBD1 (5 bases). With 4 bases removed from V and 9 bases from J, the gap between germline ends came to 19 bases. Germline V gene lookup returns CDR1 SEHNR and CDR2 FQNEAQ (reference sequence). CDR3 length: 16 residues. CDR3 DNA: TGTGCCAGCAGCTCCCGGGGGGAACAAAGGCGTTCACCCCTCCACTTT. It yields the protein CASSSRGEQRRSPLHF.

V and J are TRBV3-1 (or the pseudogene TRBV3-2) and TRBJ1-2, with 10 positions matching TRBD1. CDR1 LGHDT and CDR2 YNNKEL come from the germline V gene (reference sequence). The CDR3 is 16 residues long. V was pared by 5 bases and J by 0 bases, with 6 bases of the junction left unmatched. For the CDR3, the DNA is TGTGCCAGCAGCGGGACAGGGGCTTCGACTAACTATGGCTACACCTTC. This translates into CASSGTGASTNYGYTF.

This chain connects TRBV18 to TRBJ2-5; TRBD2 matches at 7 bases. This CDR3 has 14 residues. J lost 2 bases, V lost 3 bases, and 3 bases had no gene match. Germline V gives CDR1 KGHSH, CDR2 LQKENI. The CDR3 region is CASSPLAEQETQYF. The CDR3 DNA follows: TGTGCCAGCTCACCCCTAGCGGAGCAAGAGACCCAGTACTTC. Full variable domain (rest looked up from reference TRBV18 and TRBJ2-5): NAGVMQNPRHLVRRRGQEARLRCSPMKGHSHVYWYRQLPEEGLKFMVYLQKENIIDESGMPKERFSAEFPKEGPSILRIQQVVRGDSAAYFCASSPLAEQETQYFGPGTRLLVL.

The chain employs TRBV9 and TRBJ1-3, with 11 bases lining up with TRBD1. The CDR3 loop spans 17 amino acids. The V gene's germline CDR1 is SGDLS and CDR2 YYNGEE. Trimming took 4 bases from V and 4 from J; bases not matched to a gene: 10. The CDR3 sequence is CASSTPDRGRSGNTIYF. The CDR3 DNA sequence: TGTGCCAGCAGCACCCCGGACAGGGGGCGCTCAGGAAACACCATATATTTT.

The chain uses TRBV6-6 and TRBJ2-7; the D is unclear. CDR3 length equals 13 residues. The V and J ends lost 5 bases and 5 bases respectively, with 13 bases between them. From germline, CDR1 is MNHNY and CDR2 SVGAGI (reference sequence). In DNA form, the CDR3 reads TGTGCCAGCAGTGGTGCTAGTTCGCACGAGCAGTACTTC. It codes for CASSGASSHEQYF.

The chain couples TRBV4-2 to TRBJ2-1, with 7 bases lining up with TRBD2. The CDR3 is 16 amino acids. Germline CDR1 LGHNA, CDR2 YNFKEQ. V lost 0 bases and J lost 3; bases outside the gene matches: 5. The CDR3 region has the DNA TGTGCCAGCAGCCAAGAATTGGGGGGGGTCTACAATGAGCAGTTCTTC. Protein sequence: CASSQELGGVYNEQFF.

The V gene is TRBV5-1, the J gene TRBJ1-2; 10 bases line up with TRBD1. Germline loops: CDR1 SGHRS, CDR2 YFSETQ. The CDR3 contains 15 residues. V lost 0 bases and J lost 6; bases outside the gene matches: 5. The CDR3 bases are TGCGCCAGCAGCTTGGGGGACAGGGGAAGGAATGGCTACACCTTC. This encodes CASSLGDRGRNGYTF.

This clone has only a few counts. The CDR3 region is CASSQRGYGNTIYF. DNA of the CDR3: TGTGCCAGCAGCCAAAGGGGTTACGGAAACACCATATATTTT. V is TRBV5-6 and J is TRBJ1-3, with D perhaps TRBD1 (5 bases). The CDR3 is made up of 14 amino acids. CDR1 and CDR2 (germline): SGHDT, YYEEEE. The V gene lost 4 bases and the J gene lost 4 bases, with 12 bases spanning the gap.

This chain links TRBV2 with TRBJ2-4, with 7 bases matching TRBD2. The CDR3 loop spans 15 amino acids. The V gene end was trimmed by 4 bases and the J gene end by 2 bases; junction bases not matched to a gene: 5. Per germline, CDR1 SNHLY and CDR2 FYNNEI. CDR3 protein: CASSAGGRSKNIQYF. In DNA, the CDR3 is TGTGCCAGCAGTGCGGGGGGAAGGTCCAAAAACATTCAGTACTTC.

This clone showed up just a few times. The rearrangement uses TRBV6-6 and TRBJ1-2, with 8 bases lining up with TRBD1. V lost 6 bases and J lost 7; bases outside the gene matches: 1. The CDR3 consists of 11 residues. Germline V gives CDR1 MNHNY, CDR2 SVGAGI (reference sequence). CDR3 DNA sequence: TGTGCCAGCAGACAGGGGGGTGGCTACACCTTC. This codes for CASRQGGGYTF.

This rearrangement joins TRBV10-3 to TRBJ2-4; 7 bases match TRBD1. With 0 bases clipped from V and 6 bases from J, the junction kept 8 bases outside the gene matches. The CDR3 spans 16 residues. Germline V CDR1 and CDR2: ENHRY, SYGVKD. The CDR3 DNA reads as TGTGCCATCAGTGAGTCAGGAGCAGGGGGAATAAACATTCAGTACTTC. Encoded protein: CAISESGAGGINIQYF.

The chain carries TRBV13 and TRBJ1-2; tentatively, D is TRBD1 (6 bases). This CDR3 spans 16 amino acids. Germline V gene data show CDR1 as PRHDT and CDR2 as FYEKMQ (reference sequence). The germline V and J ends were trimmed by 5 bases and 0 bases, with 16 bases remaining between them. The CDR3 is CASSTSDRWSNYGYTF. The CDR3, as DNA: TGTGCCAGCAGCACATCAGACAGGTGGTCTAACTATGGCTACACCTTC.

This clone was seen a single time. The V gene is TRBV4-3, the J gene TRBJ2-3, with TRBD2 matching 12 bases. The CDR3 totals 18 residues. Germline values: CDR1 LGHNA, CDR2 YSLEER. With V trimmed by 1 base and J by 5 bases, 10 bases remained unmatched. CDR3 protein: CASSQVLAGGPLLDTQYF. The CDR3 coding sequence is TGCGCCAGCAGCCAAGTGCTAGCGGGAGGGCCGCTCCTAGATACGCAGTATTTT.

This clone was detected only a few times. The rearrangement links TRBV7-9 to TRBJ1-6, with a possible D match to TRBD1 (5 bases). CDR1 is SEHNR, CDR2 FQNEAQ, per germline (reference sequence). CDR3 size: 16 residues. V lost 4 bases and J 7 bases, leaving 17 bases between the germline ends. The CDR3 nucleotides are TGTGCCAGCAGCTCCCCTCGACAGACTCCGAATTCACCCCTCCACTTT. Translation gives CASSSPRQTPNSPLHF.

Only one count was recorded for this clone. The V call is TRBV9, the J call TRBJ1-4, with TRBD1 identical over 9 bases. J gave up 10 bases and V 3 bases, and 7 bases lay outside the gene matches. This CDR3 contains 14 residues. Per the germline V gene, CDR1 is SGDLS and CDR2 is YYNGEE. The CDR3 spells CASSAGQGLGKLFF. CDR3 coding DNA: TGTGCCAGCAGCGCCGGACAGGGGCTGGGAAAACTGTTTTTT. The full variable domain, with the rest looked up from reference TRBV9 and TRBJ1-4, is DSGVTQTPKHLITATGQRVTLRCSPRSGDLSVYWYQQSLDQGLQFLIQYYNGEERAKGNILERFSAQQFPDLHSELNLSSLELGDSALYFCASSAGQGLGKLFFGSGTQLSVL.

This chain joins TRBV30 and TRBJ2-2, with a tentative D call TRBD2 (6 bases). Germline loops: CDR1 GTSNPN, CDR2 SVGIG (reference sequence). The CDR3 has 12 amino acids. Trimming removed 4 bases from V and 6 bases from J, with 9 bases in between. The CDR3 DNA reads as TGTGCCTGGAAATGGGGGGCCGGGGAGCTGTTTTTT. Translated, it gives CAWKWGAGELFF.

Remarks on this clone: Other DNA sequences from this sample encode an identical CDR3 as well. The chain uses TRBV19 and TRBJ1-5; D gene ambiguous. The germline V and J ends were trimmed by 3 bases and 2 bases, with 8 bases remaining between them. The length of the CDR3 is 14 residues. CDR1 is LNHDA, CDR2 SQIVND, per germline (reference sequence). The CDR3 here is CASSISQGNQPQHF. The CDR3 DNA reads as TGTGCCAGTAGTATCAGCCAGGGCAATCAGCCCCAGCATTTT.

The sample holds one count of this clone. The chain carries TRBV5-4 and TRBJ2-3, with 7 bases aligning to TRBD1. After removal of 3 bases from V and 8 bases from J, the junction contained 3 bases not matched to a gene. The CDR3 sequence is 12 residues long. Germline V gene data show CDR1 as SGHNT and CDR2 as YYREEE (reference sequence). CDR3 protein: CASSSQGVTQYF. CDR3 nucleotides: TGTGCCAGCAGCTCTCAGGGGGTTACGCAGTATTTT.

This chain links TRBV2 with TRBJ2-3, with D possibly matching TRBD1 (6 bases). The CDR3 consists of 17 residues. Germline V gene data show CDR1 as SNHLY and CDR2 as FYNNEI. V lost 4 bases and J lost 3, with 20 bases in between. CDR3 DNA sequence: TGTGCCAGCAGTGTCGTTTGGGCAGGGGTGGGTACAGATACGCAGTATTTT. Translation: CASSVVWAGVGTDTQYF.

This clone was picked up one time. The chain combines TRBV5-1 with TRBJ1-3; D is perhaps TRBD1 (6 bases). The CDR3 has 16 amino acids. Germline CDR1 reads SGHRS; CDR2 reads YFSETQ. Trimming left V 0 bases short and J 8 bases short, with 18 bases between. CDR3 DNA: TGCGCCAGCAGCTTGGATCTCGGGGGCGCGGGGGACACCATATATTTT. It specifies CASSLDLGGAGDTIYF.

The chain carries TRBV3-1 (or the pseudogene TRBV3-2) and TRBJ2-5; 11 bases are shared with TRBD2. The CDR3 totals 16 residues. Germline V gene lookup returns CDR1 LGHDT and CDR2 YNNKEL (reference sequence). V shed 1 base and J 4 bases; nucleotides not matched to a gene: 5. The CDR3 is CASSQGLAGRVETQYF. DNA for the CDR3: TGTGCCAGCAGCCAAGGACTAGCGGGGCGGGTAGAGACCCAGTACTTC.

This chain uses TRBV5-1 with TRBJ1-6; D remains ambiguous. The length of the CDR3 is 14 residues. V was trimmed by 5 bases and J by 9 bases, leaving 15 bases between them. Germline loops: CDR1 SGHRS, CDR2 YFSETQ. The chain's CDR3 is CASSEGAQSSPLHF. DNA for the CDR3: TGCGCCAGCAGTGAGGGCGCGCAGAGTTCACCCCTCCACTTT.

The V and J genes are TRBV6-5 and TRBJ1-2, with D hard to call. The CDR3 loop spans 14 amino acids. V lost 10 bases, J lost 0 bases, and 15 bases lay in between. CDR1 is MNHEY and CDR2 is SVGAGI in the germline V gene. In DNA form, the CDR3 reads TGTGCCACACTCGACGGGAAAGCTAACTATGGCTACACCTTC. Residues: CATLDGKANYGYTF.

The CDR3 region has the DNA TGTGCCAGCTCACCTGGGACTAGCGGGAGTTACGAGCAGTACTTC. This codes for CASSPGTSGSYEQYF. V gene TRBV18 combines with J gene TRBJ2-7, with TRBD2 matching over 14 bases. With V trimmed by 3 bases and J by 4 bases, 2 bases remained unmatched. This CDR3 is built from 15 residues. Germline loops: CDR1 KGHSH, CDR2 LQKENI.

The V gene is TRBV5-4, the J gene TRBJ1-6; D possibly corresponds to TRBD1 (5 bases). This CDR3 spans 16 amino acids. V lost 4 bases and J lost 0, with 11 bases in between. Germline-derived CDR1 and CDR2 are SGHNT and YYREEE (reference sequence). CDR3 sequence reads: CASSVTGGSYNSPLHF. DNA of the CDR3: TGTGCCAGCAGCGTGACGGGGGGCTCCTATAATTCACCCCTCCACTTT.

The rearrangement uses TRBV7-5 and TRBJ1-3; the listed D gene, TRBD1, was not tested against the DNA. TRBV7-5 is marked as a pseudogene. The CDR3 loop spans 15 amino acids. CDR3 residues: CARHPGQGAVDTIYF. CDR3 in DNA: TGTGCCAGGCATCCGGGACAGGGGGCTGTCGACACCATATATTTT.

The rearrangement links TRBV5-1 to TRBJ2-1; 10 bases align to TRBD1. This CDR3 has 17 residues. Germline trimming cut 0 bases from V and 5 bases from J; bases unmatched to any gene: 8. Per germline, CDR1 SGHRS and CDR2 YFSETQ. In nucleotides, the CDR3 is TGCGCCAGCAGCTTGGCGCCGGGACAGGGGAGGAACAATGAGCAGTTCTTC. It translates to CASSLAPGQGRNNEQFF.

The V call is TRBV19, the J call TRBJ2-7; the match to TRBD1 covers 10 bases. The CDR3 spans 15 residues. Germline-derived CDR1 and CDR2 are LNHDA and SQIVND (reference sequence). The V segment lost 3 bases and the J segment 6 bases; nucleotides outside the gene matches: 8. The CDR3 region has the DNA TGTGCCAGTAGTATTCAAGGACAGGGGGGGTCCGAGCAGTACTTC. The encoded protein is CASSIQGQGGSEQYF.